The table lists the clone carrying this T cell receptor beta chain with a few counts. Its antigen is unknown. The sample originates from a study of persistence of HIV-infected CD4 T cells. This was the immunoSEQ version 4 assay in survey mode. Data came from immunoSEQ multiplex PCR; TCRdb stores just in-frame clones and leaves some out. This table holds approximately 39,000 clones, 75% to 85% found once. Looked up from germline, CDR1 is SGHTA and CDR2 is FQGNSA. The trim removed 1 base at V and 2 bases at J, leaving 4 bases unmatched. The CDR3 is 15 amino acids. Findings and limits, study-wide: Degenerate expanded CDR3beta sequences were enriched among CMV- and Gag-responding cells.

Overlapping HIV-1 Gag 15-mer peptides at approximately 0.91 ug per peptide per mL were used. CD40L-negative CD69-negative CD45RO-high memory CD4+ T cells were sorted as populations depleted of antigen-responding cells. Stimulated PBMCs had first been depleted of CD8+ T cells. The source material was cultured CD4+ T cells from PBMCs, sampled from a patient who received antiretroviral therapy. The chain combines TRBV7-2 with TRBJ1-2; TRBD1 matches at 7 bases. This TCR came from an adult with HIV. The donor label of this sample is uncertain. CDR3 nucleotide sequence: TGTGCCAGCAGCTTAGGGACAGGCCCGAACTATGGCTACACCTTC. As protein: CASSLGTGPNYGYTF.